This T cell receptor (beta chain) was sequenced during a study of shared clonotypes between healthy human individuals. Study-level points and caveats: Generally, naive subsets came out with larger estimated richness than memory subsets. Naive CD4 clonotypes overlapped across a handful of donors at roughly 5.1%.

About this clone: Its antigen remains unknown.

Across several immunoSEQ plates, the genomic DNA of each subset was split evenly. Profiled with immunoSEQ multiplex PCR; TCRdb holds only in-frame clones, not every one. This sample carries over a million clones, about 74% of them seen once, and the ten largest clones take over 1.3%. Sequencing input: memory CD4+ T cells sorted from blood. Subset here: CD45RA-negative fraction. This sequence originates from a man aged 18 to 30 in good health.

CDR3 bases: TGTGCCACCAGCAGAGATTATGAAGGCTACACCTTC. Residues: CATSRDYEGYTF. The chain links TRBV15 to TRBJ1-2; D not resolved. Per the germline V gene, CDR1 is LNHNV and CDR2 is YYDKDF (reference sequence). The CDR3 is 12 amino acids. V gave up 0 bases and J gave up 8 bases, with 7 bases separating them.